A single sample is the source of the 19 T cell receptor beta chains below, sequenced in a study of blood T cells in healthy people across ages. With a J-beta primer mix and a sample-barcoded 5' primer, a second PCR ran about 6 to 11 cycles. In TCRdb, the 5' RACE reads were re-called with MiXCR into one record per CDR3 protein. There are about 1.8 million distinct CDR3 sequences in the sample; 49% occur only once, and about 2.1% lies in the top ten. Input material: blood. Every receptor here comes from a woman aged 40 to 55 in good health.

In this sample, this clonotype turned up a few times. V and J are TRBV19 and TRBJ2-7, with D uncertain. Between the trimmed V and J ends, which lost 5 bases and 3 bases, there was a span of 11 bases. CDR1 is LNHDA and CDR2 is SQIVND in the germline V gene (reference sequence). The CDR3 spans 13 residues. The CDR3 protein is CASSAWKGYEQYF. The CDR3 DNA is TGTGCCAGTAGTGCGTGGAAAGGCTACGAGCAGTACTTC.

This clonotype was picked up a small number of times. V usage is TRBV2 and J usage is TRBJ2-5; possible D gene TRBD2, 6 bases. CDR1 is SNHLY, CDR2 FYNNEI, per germline. CDR3 length equals 14 residues. Trimming cost V 9 bases and J 5 bases, with 19 bases left between them. In DNA form, the CDR3 reads TGTGCCAGTAAGAGCGGAGGGGTAGTGGAGACCCAGTACTTC. Its translation is CASKSGGVVETQYF.

The rearrangement links TRBV9 to TRBJ2-1; 8 nucleotides agree with TRBD2. CDR3 length equals 16 residues. The V gene end was trimmed by 4 bases and the J gene end by 4 bases; junction bases not matched to a gene: 10. Germline V gene data show CDR1 as SGDLS and CDR2 as YYNGEE. Here the CDR3 reads CASSPRGSGIYNEQFF. The CDR3 nucleotides read TGTGCCAGCAGCCCCCGGGGTAGCGGGATATACAATGAGCAGTTCTTC.

The table lists this clonotype with many counts. The V gene is TRBV9, the J gene TRBJ2-5; TRBD1 might be the D (6 bases). Trimming left V 2 bases short and J 1 base short, with 9 bases between. CDR1 SGDLS and CDR2 YYNGEE come from the germline V gene. This CDR3 has 14 amino acids. The CDR3 loop is CASSVTGTQETQYF. The CDR3 region has the DNA TGTGCCAGCAGCGTTACAGGGACCCAAGAGACCCAGTACTTC.

The V gene is TRBV9, the J gene TRBJ2-5, with no clear D. The CDR3 has 16 residues. The V gene's germline CDR1 is SGDLS and CDR2 YYNGEE. Trimming took 0 bases from V and 0 from J, leaving 12 bases between them. The CDR3 bases are TGTGCCAGCAGCGTAGCCCAGGCCGGGTACCAAGAGACCCAGTACTTC. It codes for CASSVAQAGYQETQYF. Looking up the rest from reference TRBV9 and TRBJ2-5 gives the full variable domain: DSGVTQTPKHLITATGQRVTLRCSPRSGDLSVYWYQQSLDQGLQFLIQYYNGEERAKGNILERFSAQQFPDLHSELNLSSLELGDSALYFCASSVAQAGYQETQYFGPGTRLLVL.

The rearrangement joins TRBV6-5 to TRBJ1-1; no definite D call. Germline V lookup: CDR1 MNHEY, CDR2 SVGAGI. CDR3 size: 16 residues. V was pared by 0 bases and J by 4 bases, with 15 bases between. This CDR3 reads CASSYSRANLGTEAFF. CDR3 in DNA: TGTGCCAGCAGTTACTCTCGGGCCAATCTGGGCACTGAAGCTTTCTTT.

This clonotype has more than one count but fewer than ten. The chain carries TRBV5-6 and TRBJ2-4, with D possibly TRBD1 on 5 matching bases. Germline CDR1 is SGHDT and CDR2 is YYEEEE. Trimming cost V 4 bases and J 1 base, with 24 bases left between them. CDR3 size: 19 residues. The CDR3 spells CASSQKGADSLLAKNIQYF. In DNA, the CDR3 is TGTGCCAGCAGCCAAAAAGGGGCCGACAGTTTACTCGCCAAAAACATTCAGTACTTC.

The chain combines TRBV5-1 with TRBJ1-1; no reliable D call. Trimming left V 1 base short and J 1 base short, with 8 bases between. The CDR3 is 14 residues long. Germline loops: CDR1 SGHRS, CDR2 YFSETQ. The CDR3 loop reads CASSLKSPNTEAFF. CDR3 bases: TGCGCCAGCAGCTTGAAGAGCCCGAACACTGAAGCTTTCTTT.

This rearrangement joins TRBV7-2 to TRBJ1-2; D not certain. The V end lost 4 bases, the J end lost 0 bases, and 15 bases lay between the germline ends. Germline-derived CDR1 and CDR2 are SGHTA and FQGNSA. This CDR3 has 16 amino acids. CDR3 sequence: CASSSYDLLANYGYTF. The CDR3 DNA follows: TGTGCCAGCAGCTCCTACGACCTGTTAGCTAACTATGGCTACACCTTC.

The V gene is TRBV5-1, the J gene TRBJ2-5; D not certain. CDR3 length: 16 residues. Germline loops: CDR1 SGHRS, CDR2 YFSETQ. Trimming took 0 bases from V and 2 from J, leaving 14 bases between them. The CDR3 spells CASSLGAGPSQETQYF. For the CDR3, the DNA is TGCGCCAGCAGCTTGGGGGCTGGACCGTCACAAGAGACCCAGTACTTC.

This rearrangement joins TRBV27 to TRBJ1-2; possible D gene TRBD1, 6 bases. The CDR3 covers 16 residues. The germline V and J ends were trimmed by 6 bases and 4 bases, with 21 bases remaining between them. Germline assignment: CDR1 MNHEY and CDR2 SMNVEV (reference sequence). The CDR3 sequence is CASRRLQGWAGYGYTF. CDR3 bases: TGTGCCAGCAGGCGATTACAGGGTTGGGCCGGCTATGGCTACACCTTC.

The CDR3 DNA reads TGCGCCAGCAGCCCGTGGTCGAAAGGCACAGATACGCAGTATTTT. Protein product: CASSPWSKGTDTQYF. This chain joins TRBV5-1 and TRBJ2-3; D not resolved. The germline CDR1 and CDR2 sequences are SGHRS and YFSETQ. V was clipped by 4 bases and J by 1 base, with 13 bases between them. There are 15 residues in the CDR3.

This clonotype occurred a few times. This sequence joins TRBV4-2 and TRBJ2-3; the D is unclear. The CDR3 contains 14 residues. V shed 0 bases and J shed 7 bases, with 11 bases lying between them. Germline V gene data show CDR1 as LGHNA and CDR2 as YNFKEQ. The CDR3: CASSQDRAMNTQYF. The CDR3 DNA reads as TGTGCCAGCAGCCAAGATCGCGCTATGAATACGCAGTATTTT.

DNA of the CDR3: TGCGCCAGCAGCTTGGAGAACAATGAAAAACTGTTTTTT. Its protein product is CASSLENNEKLFF. V gene TRBV5-1 combines with J gene TRBJ1-4; D call uncertain. The germline V gene has CDR1 SGHRS and CDR2 YFSETQ. V was cut by 0 bases and J by 5 bases, with 5 bases left in between. The CDR3 runs 13 residues.

This clonotype has more than one count but fewer than ten. V usage is TRBV7-2 and J usage is TRBJ1-1; D ambiguous. The CDR3 length is 15 residues. Trimming took off 3 bases at V and 2 bases at J, with 13 bases between the two ends. In germline, CDR1 is SGHTA, CDR2 FQGNSA. CDR3 loop: CASSLGIGYNTEAFF. In DNA form, the CDR3 reads TGTGCCAGCAGCTTGGGCATAGGTTATAACACTGAAGCTTTCTTT.

This clonotype was observed once. The gene calls are TRBV7-8 and TRBJ2-7; tentative D call: TRBD1 (6 bases). Between the trimmed V and J ends, which lost 5 bases and 2 bases, there was a span of 16 bases. The germline CDR1 and CDR2 sequences are SGHVS and FQNEAQ. The CDR3 consists of 15 residues. CDR3 in amino acids: CASSHQAGVTYEQYF. For the CDR3, the DNA is TGTGCCAGCAGCCACCAGGCAGGGGTCACCTACGAGCAGTACTTC. Supplemented by reference TRBV7-8 and TRBJ2-7, the full variable domain reads GAGVSQSPRYKVAKRGQDVALRCDPISGHVSLFWYQQALGQGPEFLTYFQNEAQLDKSGLPSDRFFAERPEGSVSTLKIQRTQQEDSAVYLCASSHQAGVTYEQYFGPGTRLTVT.

The chain combines TRBV5-1 with TRBJ2-5, with 9 positions matching TRBD1. V was pared by 3 bases and J by 3 bases, with 6 bases of the junction left unmatched. Germline CDR1 SGHRS, CDR2 YFSETQ. This CDR3 spans 15 amino acids. This CDR3 is CASSWGDRDKETQYF. CDR3 nucleotide sequence: TGCGCCAGCAGCTGGGGGGACAGGGATAAAGAGACCCAGTACTTC.

The table lists this clonotype with a few counts. The CDR3 nucleotides are TGTGCCAGCAGCGCCGGGACAGGGAATATTCAGCCCCAGCATTTT. Translating gives CASSAGTGNIQPQHF. The chain combines TRBV7-9 with TRBJ1-5, with 9 bases identical to TRBD1. The CDR3 runs to 15 residues. Trimming cost V 5 bases and J 6 bases; bases outside gene matches: 8. CDR1 and CDR2 (germline): SEHNR, FQNEAQ (reference sequence).

This clonotype was picked up one time. A clone one base away is much larger, so this may be a read error. The V gene is TRBV20-1, the J gene TRBJ2-5; D tentatively fits TRBD1 or TRBD2 (5 bases each). Trimming cost V 2 bases and J 11 bases, with 33 bases left between them. In germline, CDR1 is DFQATT, CDR2 SNEGSKA (reference sequence). The CDR3 sequence is 18 residues long. DNA of the CDR3: TGCAGTGCTAGATTTTTAGGGGAGTGGAGAGGGCTCTACAATGAGCAGTACTTC. Translated: CSARFLGEWRGLYNEQYF.